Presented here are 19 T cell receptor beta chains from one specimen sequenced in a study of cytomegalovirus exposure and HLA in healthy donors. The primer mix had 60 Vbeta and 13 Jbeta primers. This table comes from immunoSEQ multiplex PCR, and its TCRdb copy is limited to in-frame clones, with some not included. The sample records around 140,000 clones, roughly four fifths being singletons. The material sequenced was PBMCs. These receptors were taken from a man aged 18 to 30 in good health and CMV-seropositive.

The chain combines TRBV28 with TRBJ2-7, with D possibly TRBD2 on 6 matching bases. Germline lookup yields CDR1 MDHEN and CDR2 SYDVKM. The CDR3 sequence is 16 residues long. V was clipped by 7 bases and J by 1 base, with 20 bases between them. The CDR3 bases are TGTGCCAGCAATCCTGGTTCGGACTATCCTTCCTACGAGCAGTACTTC. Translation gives CASNPGSDYPSYEQYF.

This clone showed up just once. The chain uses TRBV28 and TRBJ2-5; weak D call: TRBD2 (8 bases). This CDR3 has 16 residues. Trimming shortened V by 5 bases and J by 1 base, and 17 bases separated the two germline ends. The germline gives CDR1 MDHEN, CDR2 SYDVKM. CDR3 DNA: TGTGCCAGCAGTCCGCGGGGGGCAGGGGGCCAAGAGACCCAGTACTTC. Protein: CASSPRGAGGQETQYF.

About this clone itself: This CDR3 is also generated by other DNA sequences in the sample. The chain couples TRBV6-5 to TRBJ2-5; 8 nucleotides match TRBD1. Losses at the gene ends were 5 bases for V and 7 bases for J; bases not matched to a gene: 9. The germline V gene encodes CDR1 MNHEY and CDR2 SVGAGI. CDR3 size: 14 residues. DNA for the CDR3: TGTGCCAGCAGTCCCGGGACAGGAAAGGGGACCCAGTACTTC. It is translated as CASSPGTGKGTQYF.

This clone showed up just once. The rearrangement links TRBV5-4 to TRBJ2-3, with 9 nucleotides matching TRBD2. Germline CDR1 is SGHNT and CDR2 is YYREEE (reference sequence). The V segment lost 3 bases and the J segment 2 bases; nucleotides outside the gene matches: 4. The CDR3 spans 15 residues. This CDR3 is CASSYRTSATDTQYF. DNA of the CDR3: TGTGCCAGCAGCTACCGGACTAGCGCCACAGATACGCAGTATTTT. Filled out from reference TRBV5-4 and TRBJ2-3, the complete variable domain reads ETGVTQSPTHLIKTRGQQVTLRCSSQSGHNTVSWYQQALGQGPQFIFQYYREEENGRGNFPPRFSGLQFPNYSSELNVNALELDDSALYLCASSYRTSATDTQYFGPGTRLTVL.

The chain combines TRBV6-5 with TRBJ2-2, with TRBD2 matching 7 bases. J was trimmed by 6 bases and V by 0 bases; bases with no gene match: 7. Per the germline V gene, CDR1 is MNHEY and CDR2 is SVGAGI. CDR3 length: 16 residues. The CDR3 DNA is TGTGCCAGCAGTTACTCGTGGACTAGTAGTTCCGGGGAGCTGTTTTTT. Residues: CASSYSWTSSSGELFF.

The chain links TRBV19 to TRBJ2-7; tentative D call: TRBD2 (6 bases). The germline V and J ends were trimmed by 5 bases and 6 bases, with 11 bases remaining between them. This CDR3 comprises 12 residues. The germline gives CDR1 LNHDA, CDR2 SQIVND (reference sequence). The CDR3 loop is CASSAGLGEQYF. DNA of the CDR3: TGTGCCAGTAGTGCGGGACTCGGCGAGCAGTACTTC.

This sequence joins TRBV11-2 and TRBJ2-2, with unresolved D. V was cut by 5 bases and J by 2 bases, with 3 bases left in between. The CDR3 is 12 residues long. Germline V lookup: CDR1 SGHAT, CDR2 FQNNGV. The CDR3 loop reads CASSPNTGELFF. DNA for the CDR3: TGTGCCAGCAGCCCAAACACCGGGGAGCTGTTTTTT.

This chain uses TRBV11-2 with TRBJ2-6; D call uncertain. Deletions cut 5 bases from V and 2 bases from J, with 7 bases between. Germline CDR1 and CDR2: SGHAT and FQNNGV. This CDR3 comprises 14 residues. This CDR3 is CASSPFTGANVLTF. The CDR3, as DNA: TGTGCCAGCAGCCCCTTTACTGGGGCCAACGTCCTGACTTTC. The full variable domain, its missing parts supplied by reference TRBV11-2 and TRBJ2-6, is EAGVAQSPRYKIIEKRQSVAFWCNPISGHATLYWYQQILGQGPKLLIQFQNNGVVDDSQLPKDRFSAERLKGVDSTLKIQPAKLEDSAVYLCASSPFTGANVLTFGAGSRLTVL.

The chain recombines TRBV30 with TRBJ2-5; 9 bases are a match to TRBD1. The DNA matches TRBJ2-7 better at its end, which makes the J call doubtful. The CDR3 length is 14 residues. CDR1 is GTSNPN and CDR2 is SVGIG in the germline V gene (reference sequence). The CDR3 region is CAWALQGATYEQYF. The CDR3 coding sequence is TGTGCCTGGGCATTACAGGGGGCGACCTACGAGCAGTACTTC.

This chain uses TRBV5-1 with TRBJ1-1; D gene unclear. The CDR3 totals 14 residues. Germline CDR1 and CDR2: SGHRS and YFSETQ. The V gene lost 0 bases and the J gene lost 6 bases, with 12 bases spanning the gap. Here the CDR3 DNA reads TGCGCCAGCAGCTTGGGTCAGGCCCCCTCTGAAGCTTTCTTT. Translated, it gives CASSLGQAPSEAFF.

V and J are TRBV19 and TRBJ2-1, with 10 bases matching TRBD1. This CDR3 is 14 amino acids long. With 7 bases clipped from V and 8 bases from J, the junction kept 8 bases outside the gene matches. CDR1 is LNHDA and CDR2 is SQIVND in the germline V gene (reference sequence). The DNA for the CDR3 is TGTGCCAGTACCCCCGGGACAGGGGTATATGAGCAGTTCTTC. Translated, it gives CASTPGTGVYEQFF.

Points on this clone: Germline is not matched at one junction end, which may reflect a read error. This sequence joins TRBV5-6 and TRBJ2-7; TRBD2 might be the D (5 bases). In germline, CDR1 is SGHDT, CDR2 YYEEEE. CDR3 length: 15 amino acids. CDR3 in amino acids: CASSLAGSPGSEQYF. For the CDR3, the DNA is TGTGCCAGCAGCTTGGCCGGATCTCCTGGGAGCGAGCAGTATTTC.

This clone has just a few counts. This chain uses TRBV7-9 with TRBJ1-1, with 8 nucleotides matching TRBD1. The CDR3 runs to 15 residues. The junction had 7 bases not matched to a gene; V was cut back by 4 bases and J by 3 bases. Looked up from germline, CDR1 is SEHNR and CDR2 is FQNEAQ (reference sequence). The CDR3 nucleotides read TGTGCCAGCAGCTCAGACAGGGGAGGGGACACTGAAGCTTTCTTT. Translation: CASSSDRGGDTEAFF. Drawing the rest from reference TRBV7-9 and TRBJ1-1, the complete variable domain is DTGVSQNPRHKITKRGQNVTFRCDPISEHNRLYWYRQTLGQGPEFLTYFQNEAQLEKSRLLSDRFSAERPKGSFSTLEIQRTEQGDSAMYLCASSSDRGGDTEAFFGQGTRLTVV.

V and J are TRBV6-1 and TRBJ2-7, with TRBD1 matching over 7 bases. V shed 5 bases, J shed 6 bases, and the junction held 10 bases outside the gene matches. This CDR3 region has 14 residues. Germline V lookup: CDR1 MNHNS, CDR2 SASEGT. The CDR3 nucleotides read TGTGCCAGCAGTTCCGGGACAGAAATCCGCGAGCAGTACTTC. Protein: CASSSGTEIREQYF.

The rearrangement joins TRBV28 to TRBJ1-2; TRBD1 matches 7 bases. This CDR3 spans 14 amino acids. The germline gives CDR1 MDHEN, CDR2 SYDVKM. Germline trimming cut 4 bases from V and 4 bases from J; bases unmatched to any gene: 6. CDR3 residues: CASSYPRGAYGYTF. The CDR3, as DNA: TGTGCCAGCAGTTATCCCAGGGGGGCCTATGGCTACACCTTC.

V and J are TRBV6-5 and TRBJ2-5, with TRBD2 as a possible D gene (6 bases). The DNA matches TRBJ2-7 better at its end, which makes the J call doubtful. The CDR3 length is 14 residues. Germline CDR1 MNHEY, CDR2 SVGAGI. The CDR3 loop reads CASSGRTQGYEQYF. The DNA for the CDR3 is TGTGCCAGCAGTGGGAGGACCCAGGGTTACGAGCAGTACTTC.

In DNA, the CDR3 is TGTGCCAGCAGCTTAGCGGGAGGGAGCTCCTACGAGCAGTACTTC. This codes for CASSLAGGSSYEQYF. The rearrangement joins TRBV7-2 to TRBJ2-7, with 7 bases fitting TRBD2. The V and J ends lost 0 bases and 0 bases, in that order; junction bases with no gene match: 2. This CDR3 has 15 residues. Germline-derived CDR1 and CDR2 are SGHTA and FQGNSA.

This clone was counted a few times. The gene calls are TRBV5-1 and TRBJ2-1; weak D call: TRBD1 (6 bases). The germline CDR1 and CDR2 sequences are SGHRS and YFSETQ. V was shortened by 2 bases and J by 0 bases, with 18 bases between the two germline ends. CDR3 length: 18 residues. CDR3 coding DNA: TGCGCCAGCAGCTTCTCAGGGGCCGCTCTGAACTCCTACAATGAGCAGTTCTTC. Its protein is CASSFSGAALNSYNEQFF.

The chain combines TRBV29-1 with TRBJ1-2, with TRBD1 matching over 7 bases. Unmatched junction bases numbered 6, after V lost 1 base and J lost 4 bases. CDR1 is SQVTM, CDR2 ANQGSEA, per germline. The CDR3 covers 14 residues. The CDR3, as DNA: TGCAGCGTTGAAGTCAACAGGGGACGCTATGGCTACACCTTC. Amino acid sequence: CSVEVNRGRYGYTF. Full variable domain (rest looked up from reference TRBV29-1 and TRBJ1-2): SAVISQKPSRDICQRGTSLTIQCQVDSQVTMMFWYRQQPGQSLTLIATANQGSEATYESGFVIDKFPISRPNLTFSTLTVSNMSPEDSSIYLCSVEVNRGRYGYTFGSGTRLTVV.